The clone carrying this T cell receptor (beta chain) was seen more than once but under ten times. Its antigen is not identified. In germline, CDR1 is ENHRY, CDR2 SYGVKD. The CDR3 loop spans 17 amino acids. The germline V and J ends were trimmed by 6 bases and 6 bases, with 21 bases remaining between them. cDNA prepared by RNA extraction and subsequent reverse transcription served as the template for sequencing. The assay was immunoSEQ multiplex PCR, and TCRdb's table has in-frame clones only and misses some. The table records fewer than 110,000 clones, around 60% of them present only once. The data stem from a study of CD8+ T cells in alopecia areata. PBMCs were stained for CD3, CD4 and CD8, and CD4+ and CD8+ T cells were sorted. Study-level points and caveats: Scalp sample data also include resident alphabeta T cells from normal skin. Clonality was higher in lesional than normal scalp, especially in alopecia totalis/universalis. With patients, TCR sharing proved less clear than in mice, a difference possibly related to HLA.

Sequenced material: CD4+ T cells sorted from blood. The gene calls are TRBV10-3 and TRBJ1-6; D is possibly TRBD1 (5 bases). This clonotype was obtained from a human donor in good health. CDR3 loop: CAISSGPPGTPNSPLHF. DNA for the CDR3: TGTGCCATCAGCTCAGGCCCTCCCGGGACCCCTAATTCACCCCTCCACTTT.